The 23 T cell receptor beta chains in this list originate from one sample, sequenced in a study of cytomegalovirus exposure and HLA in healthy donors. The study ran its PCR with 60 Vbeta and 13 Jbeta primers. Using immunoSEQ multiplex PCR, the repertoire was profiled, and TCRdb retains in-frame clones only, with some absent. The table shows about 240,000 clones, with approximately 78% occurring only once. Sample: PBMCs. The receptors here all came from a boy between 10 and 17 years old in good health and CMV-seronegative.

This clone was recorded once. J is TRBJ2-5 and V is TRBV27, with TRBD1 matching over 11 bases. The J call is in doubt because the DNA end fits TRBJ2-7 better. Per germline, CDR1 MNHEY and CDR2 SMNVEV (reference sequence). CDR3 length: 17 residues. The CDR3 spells CASSLFFPGQGAYEQYF. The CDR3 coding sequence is TGTGCCAGCAGTTTATTCTTCCCGGGACAGGGGGCCTACGAGCAGTACTTC.

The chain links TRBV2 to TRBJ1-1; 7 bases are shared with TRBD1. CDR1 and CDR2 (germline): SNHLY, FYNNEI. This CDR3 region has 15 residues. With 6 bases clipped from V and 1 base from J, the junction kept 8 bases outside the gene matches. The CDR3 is CASSPQGPANTEAFF. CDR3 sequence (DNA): TGTGCCAGCAGCCCACAGGGGCCGGCGAACACTGAAGCTTTCTTT.

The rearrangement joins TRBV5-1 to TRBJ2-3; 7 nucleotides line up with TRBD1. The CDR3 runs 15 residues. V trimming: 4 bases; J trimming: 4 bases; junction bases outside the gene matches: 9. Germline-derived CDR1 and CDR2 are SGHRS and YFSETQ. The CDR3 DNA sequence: TGCGCCAGCAGCCGACAGGGCCTTGCAGCAGATACGCAGTATTTT. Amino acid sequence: CASSRQGLAADTQYF.

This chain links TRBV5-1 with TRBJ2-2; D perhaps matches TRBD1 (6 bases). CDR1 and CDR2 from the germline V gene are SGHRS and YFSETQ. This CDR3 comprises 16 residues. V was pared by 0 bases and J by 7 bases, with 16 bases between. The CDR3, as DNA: TGCGCCAGCAGCTTGGGGACAGTAACAATTGGCGGGGAGCTGTTTTTT. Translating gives CASSLGTVTIGGELFF.

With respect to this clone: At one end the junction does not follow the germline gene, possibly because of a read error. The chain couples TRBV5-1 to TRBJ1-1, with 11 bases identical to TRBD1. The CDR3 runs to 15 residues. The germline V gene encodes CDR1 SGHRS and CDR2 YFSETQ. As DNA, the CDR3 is TGCGTCAGCAGCTTGGGACAGGGGGTTAGCACTGAAGCTTTCTTT. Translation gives CVSSLGQGVSTEAFF.

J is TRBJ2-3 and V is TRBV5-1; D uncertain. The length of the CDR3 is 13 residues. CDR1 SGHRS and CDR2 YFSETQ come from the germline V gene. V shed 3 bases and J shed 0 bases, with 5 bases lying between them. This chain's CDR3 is CASSSTSTDTQYF. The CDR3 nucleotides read TGCGCCAGCAGCTCCACAAGCACAGATACGCAGTATTTT. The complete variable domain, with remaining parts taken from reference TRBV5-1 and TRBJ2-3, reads KAGVTQTPRYLIKTRGQQVTLSCSPISGHRSVSWYQQTPGQGLQFLFEYFSETQRNKGNFPGRFSGRQFSNSRSEMNVSTLELGDSALYLCASSSTSTDTQYFGPGTRLTVL.

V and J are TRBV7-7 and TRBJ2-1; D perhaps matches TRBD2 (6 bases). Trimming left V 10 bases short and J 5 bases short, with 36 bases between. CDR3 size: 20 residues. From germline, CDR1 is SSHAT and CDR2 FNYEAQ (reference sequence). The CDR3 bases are TGTGCCAACCCACTTAGGCTAGCAAATCCCCGCGGGGTATTCCACAATGAGCAGTTCTTC. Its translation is CANPLRLANPRGVFHNEQFF.

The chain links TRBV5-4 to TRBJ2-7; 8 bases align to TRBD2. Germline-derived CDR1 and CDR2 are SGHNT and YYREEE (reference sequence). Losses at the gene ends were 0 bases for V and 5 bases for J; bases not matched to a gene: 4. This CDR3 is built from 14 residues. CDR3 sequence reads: CASSLGLATHEQYF. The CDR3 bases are TGTGCCAGCAGCTTGGGACTAGCGACCCACGAGCAGTACTTC.

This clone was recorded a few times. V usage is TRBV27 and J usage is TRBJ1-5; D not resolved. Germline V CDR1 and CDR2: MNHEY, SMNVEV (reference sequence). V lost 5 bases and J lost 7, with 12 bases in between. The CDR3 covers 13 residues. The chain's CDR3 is CASSPRPGQPQHF. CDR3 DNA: TGTGCCAGCAGTCCCCGCCCGGGGCAGCCCCAGCATTTT.

The CDR3 DNA sequence: TGCGCCAGCAGCTTGATGCAGGGGTTAGACAATGAGCAGTTCTTC. This translates into CASSLMQGLDNEQFF. The chain uses TRBV5-1 and TRBJ2-1, with TRBD1 as a possible D gene (6 bases). The CDR3 is made up of 15 amino acids. From germline, CDR1 is SGHRS and CDR2 YFSETQ. Deletions cut 1 base from V and 5 bases from J, with 13 bases between.

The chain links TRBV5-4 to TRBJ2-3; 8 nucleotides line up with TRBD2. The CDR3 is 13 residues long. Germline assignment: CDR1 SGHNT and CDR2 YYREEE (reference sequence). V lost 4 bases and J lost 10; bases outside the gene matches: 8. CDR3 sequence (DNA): TGTGCCAGCAGCGGGGGTAGCGGGACCGCGCAGTATTTT. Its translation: CASSGGSGTAQYF.

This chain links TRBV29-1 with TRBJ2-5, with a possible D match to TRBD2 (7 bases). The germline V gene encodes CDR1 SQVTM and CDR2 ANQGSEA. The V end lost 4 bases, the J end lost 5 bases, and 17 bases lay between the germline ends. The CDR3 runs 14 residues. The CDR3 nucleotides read TGCAGCGTTGGCGGGGGAGGGGGGCCGGAGACCCAGTACTTC. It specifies CSVGGGGGPETQYF.

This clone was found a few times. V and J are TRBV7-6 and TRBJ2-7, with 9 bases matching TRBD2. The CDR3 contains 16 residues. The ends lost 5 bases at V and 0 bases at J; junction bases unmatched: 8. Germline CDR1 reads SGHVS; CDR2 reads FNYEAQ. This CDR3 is CASSIRTSAYSYEQYF. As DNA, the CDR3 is TGTGCCAGCAGCATCCGGACTAGCGCATACTCCTACGAGCAGTACTTC.

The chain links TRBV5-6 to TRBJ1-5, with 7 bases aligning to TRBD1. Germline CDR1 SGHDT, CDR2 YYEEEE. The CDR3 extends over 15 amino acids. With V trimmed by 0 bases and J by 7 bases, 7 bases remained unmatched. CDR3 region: CASSLAIQGTQPQHF. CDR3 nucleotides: TGTGCCAGCAGCTTGGCCATACAGGGGACACAGCCCCAGCATTTT.

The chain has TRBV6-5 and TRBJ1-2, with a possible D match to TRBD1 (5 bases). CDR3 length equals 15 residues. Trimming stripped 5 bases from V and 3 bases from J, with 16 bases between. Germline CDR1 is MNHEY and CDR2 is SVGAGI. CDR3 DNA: TGTGCCAGCAGTCCTCCCGGTATCAGGGACTATGGCTACACCTTC. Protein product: CASSPPGIRDYGYTF.

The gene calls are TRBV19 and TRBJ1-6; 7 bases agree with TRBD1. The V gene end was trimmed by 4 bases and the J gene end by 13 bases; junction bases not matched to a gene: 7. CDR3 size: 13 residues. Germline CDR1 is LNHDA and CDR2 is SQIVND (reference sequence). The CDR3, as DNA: TGTGCCAGTAGTACGGAGGACAGGCGCCCCCTCCACTTT. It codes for CASSTEDRRPLHF.

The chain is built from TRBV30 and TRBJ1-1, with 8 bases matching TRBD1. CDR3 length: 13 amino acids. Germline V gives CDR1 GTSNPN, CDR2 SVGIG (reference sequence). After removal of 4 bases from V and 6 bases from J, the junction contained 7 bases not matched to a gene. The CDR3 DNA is TGTGCCTGGACCCGACAGGGGATCCCTGAAGCTTTCTTT. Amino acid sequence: CAWTRQGIPEAFF.

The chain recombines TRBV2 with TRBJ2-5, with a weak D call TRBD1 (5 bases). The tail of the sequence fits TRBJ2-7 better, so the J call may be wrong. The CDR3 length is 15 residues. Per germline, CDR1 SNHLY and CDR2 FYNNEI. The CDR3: CASSETVTDTYEQYF. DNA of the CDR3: TGTGCCAGCAGTGAAACAGTGACAGACACCTACGAGCAGTACTTC.

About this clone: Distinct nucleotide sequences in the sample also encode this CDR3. CDR3 region: CASRAGAYNEQFF. CDR3 coding DNA: TGTGCCAGTCGTGCGGGAGCCTACAATGAGCAGTTCTTC. The gene calls are TRBV6-5 and TRBJ2-1, with 7 bases lining up with TRBD2. Germline V gene lookup returns CDR1 MNHEY and CDR2 SVGAGI. This CDR3 has 13 residues. Germline trimming cut 9 bases from V and 2 bases from J; bases unmatched to any gene: 4.

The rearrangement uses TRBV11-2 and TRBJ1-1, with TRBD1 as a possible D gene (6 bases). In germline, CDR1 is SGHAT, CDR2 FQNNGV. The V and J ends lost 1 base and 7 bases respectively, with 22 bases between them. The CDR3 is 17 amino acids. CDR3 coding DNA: TGTGCCAGCAGCTTAGGCAGTAGGGGGGGCGGTAAGGGTGAAGCTTTCTTT. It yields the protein CASSLGSRGGGKGEAFF.

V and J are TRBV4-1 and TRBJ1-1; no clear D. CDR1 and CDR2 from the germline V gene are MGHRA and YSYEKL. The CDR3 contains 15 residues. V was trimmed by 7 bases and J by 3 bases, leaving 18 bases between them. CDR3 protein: CASTALDNAYTEAFF. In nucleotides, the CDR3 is TGCGCCAGCACCGCCCTCGACAACGCCTACACTGAAGCTTTCTTT.

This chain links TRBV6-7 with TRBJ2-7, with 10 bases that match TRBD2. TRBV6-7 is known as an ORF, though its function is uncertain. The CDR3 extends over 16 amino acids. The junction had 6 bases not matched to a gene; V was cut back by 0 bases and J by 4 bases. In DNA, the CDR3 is TGTGCCAGCAGTTACTCGCCTAGCGGGAGTGAGTACGAGCAGTACTTC. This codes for CASSYSPSGSEYEQYF.

In DNA, the CDR3 is TGTGCCAGCAGCTCCAGCCTAGATAACTATGGCTACACCTTC. Translation gives CASSSSLDNYGYTF. V usage is TRBV5-5 and J usage is TRBJ1-2; D unclear. Trimming cost V 3 bases and J 1 base, with 10 bases left between them. The CDR3 runs to 14 residues. The germline CDR1 and CDR2 sequences are SGHKS and YYEKEE (reference sequence). The entire variable domain, with the rest obtained from reference TRBV5-5 and TRBJ1-2, is as follows: DAGVTQSPTHLIKTRGQQVTLRCSPISGHKSVSWYQQVLGQGPQFIFQYYEKEERGRGNFPDRFSARQFPNYSSELNVNALLLGDSALYLCASSSSLDNYGYTFGSGTRLTVV.